These 2 T cell receptor beta chains came from one sample sequenced in a study of blood T cells in healthy people across ages. The authors ran a second PCR of 7 to 11 cycles using a sample-barcoded 5' primer and a J-beta primer mix. TCRdb redid the calling of the 5' RACE reads with MiXCR, one entry per CDR3 protein. The sample has about 680,000 distinct CDR3 sequences, around half seen once. Sample: blood. These receptor sequences come from a woman aged 55-69 years in good health.

This clonotype occurred a few times. The CDR3 reads CSARISRGYEQYF. The CDR3 nucleotides are TGCAGTGCTAGAATTAGCAGGGGCTACGAGCAGTACTTC. The J gene is TRBJ2-7, the V gene TRBV20-1; maybe TRBD1 (6 bases). CDR3 length: 13 residues. V was pared by 2 bases and J by 3 bases, with 11 bases between. CDR1 and CDR2 (germline): DFQATT, SNEGSKA (reference sequence).

This clonotype was recorded many times. J is TRBJ2-7 and V is TRBV3-1; D perhaps matches TRBD2 (6 bases). There are 14 residues in the CDR3. Trimming took 4 bases from V and 5 from J, leaving 15 bases between them. The germline V gene encodes CDR1 LGHDT and CDR2 YNNKEL (reference sequence). CDR3 sequence: CASSPLTTSNEQYF. The CDR3 nucleotides are TGTGCCAGCAGCCCCCTAACAACTAGCAACGAGCAGTACTTC.